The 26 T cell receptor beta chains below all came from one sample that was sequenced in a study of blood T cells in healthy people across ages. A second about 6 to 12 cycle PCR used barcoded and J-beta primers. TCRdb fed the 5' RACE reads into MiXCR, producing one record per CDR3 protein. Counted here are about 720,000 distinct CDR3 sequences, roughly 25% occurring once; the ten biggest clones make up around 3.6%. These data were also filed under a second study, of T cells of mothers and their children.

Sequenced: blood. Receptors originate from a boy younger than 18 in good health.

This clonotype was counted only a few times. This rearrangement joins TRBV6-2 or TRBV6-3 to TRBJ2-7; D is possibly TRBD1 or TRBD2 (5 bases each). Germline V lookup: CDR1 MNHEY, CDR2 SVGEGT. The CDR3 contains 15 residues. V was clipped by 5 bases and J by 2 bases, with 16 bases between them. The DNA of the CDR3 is TGTGCCAGCAGTGGATTCGAGAGAGGGGCCTACGAGCAGTACTTC. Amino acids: CASSGFERGAYEQYF.

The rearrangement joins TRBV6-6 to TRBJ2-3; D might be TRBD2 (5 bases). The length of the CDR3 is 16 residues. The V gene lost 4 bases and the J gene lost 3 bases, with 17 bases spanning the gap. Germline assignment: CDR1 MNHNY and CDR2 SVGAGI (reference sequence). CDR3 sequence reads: CASSSLSGSGTDTQYF. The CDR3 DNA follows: TGTGCCAGCAGTTCCCTGTCGGGGAGTGGGACAGATACGCAGTATTTT.

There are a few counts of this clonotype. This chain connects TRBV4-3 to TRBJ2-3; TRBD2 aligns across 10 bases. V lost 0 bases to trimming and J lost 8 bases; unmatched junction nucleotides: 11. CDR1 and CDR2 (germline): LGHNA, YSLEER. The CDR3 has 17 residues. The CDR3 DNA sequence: TGCGCCAGCAGCCAAGATCTGGTTATACTAGCGGGACTTACGCAGTATTTT. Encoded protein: CASSQDLVILAGLTQYF.

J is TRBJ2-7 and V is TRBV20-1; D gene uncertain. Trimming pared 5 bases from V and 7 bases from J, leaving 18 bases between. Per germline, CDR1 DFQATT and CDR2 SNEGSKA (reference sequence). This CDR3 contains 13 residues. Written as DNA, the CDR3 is TGCAGTGCTCCGACTGGCGGTGCCCTGGAGCAGTACTTC. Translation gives CSAPTGGALEQYF.

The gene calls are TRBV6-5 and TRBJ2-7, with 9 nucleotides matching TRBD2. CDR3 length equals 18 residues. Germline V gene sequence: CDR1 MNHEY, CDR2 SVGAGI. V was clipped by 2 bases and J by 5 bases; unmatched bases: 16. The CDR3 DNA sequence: TGTGCCAGCAGTTACGAGATAGCGGGAGAGGGAAAGGGGCACGAGCAGTACTTC. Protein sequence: CASSYEIAGEGKGHEQYF.

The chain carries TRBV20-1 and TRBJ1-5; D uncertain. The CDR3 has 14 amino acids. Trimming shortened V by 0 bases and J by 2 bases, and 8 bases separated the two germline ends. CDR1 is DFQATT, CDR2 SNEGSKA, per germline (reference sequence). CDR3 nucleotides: TGCAGTGCTAGAGATCGGACGGGCAATCAGCCCCAGCATTTT. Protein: CSARDRTGNQPQHF.

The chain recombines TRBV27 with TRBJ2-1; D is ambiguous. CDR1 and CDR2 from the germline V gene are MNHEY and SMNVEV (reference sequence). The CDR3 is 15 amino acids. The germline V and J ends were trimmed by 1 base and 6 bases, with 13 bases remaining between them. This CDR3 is CASSLYVGVPNEQFF. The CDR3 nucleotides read TGTGCCAGCAGTTTATATGTGGGTGTCCCCAATGAGCAGTTCTTC.

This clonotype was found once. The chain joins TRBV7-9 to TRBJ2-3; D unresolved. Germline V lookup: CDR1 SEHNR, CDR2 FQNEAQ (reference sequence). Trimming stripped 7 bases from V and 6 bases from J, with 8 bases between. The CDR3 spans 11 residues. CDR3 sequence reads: CASTDADTQYF. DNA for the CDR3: TGTGCCAGCACGGACGCGGATACGCAGTATTTT.

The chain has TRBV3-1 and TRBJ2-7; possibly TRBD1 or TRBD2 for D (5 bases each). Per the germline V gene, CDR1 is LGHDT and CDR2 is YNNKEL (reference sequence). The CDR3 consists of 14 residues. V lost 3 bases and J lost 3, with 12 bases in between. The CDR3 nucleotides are TGTGCCAGCAGCCAGTATGGGGGATACTACGAGCAGTACTTC. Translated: CASSQYGGYYEQYF.

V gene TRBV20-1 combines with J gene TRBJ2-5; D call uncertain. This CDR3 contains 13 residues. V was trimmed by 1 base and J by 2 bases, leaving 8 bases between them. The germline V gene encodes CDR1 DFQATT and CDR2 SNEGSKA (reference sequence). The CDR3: CSARVPAQETQYF. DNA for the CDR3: TGCAGTGCTAGAGTGCCGGCTCAAGAGACCCAGTACTTC.

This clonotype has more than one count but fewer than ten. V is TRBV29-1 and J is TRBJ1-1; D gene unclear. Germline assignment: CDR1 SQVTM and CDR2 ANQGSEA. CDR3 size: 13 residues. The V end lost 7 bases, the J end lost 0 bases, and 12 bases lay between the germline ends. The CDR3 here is CSGLEGMNTEAFF. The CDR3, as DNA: TGCAGCGGATTGGAGGGAATGAACACTGAAGCTTTCTTT.

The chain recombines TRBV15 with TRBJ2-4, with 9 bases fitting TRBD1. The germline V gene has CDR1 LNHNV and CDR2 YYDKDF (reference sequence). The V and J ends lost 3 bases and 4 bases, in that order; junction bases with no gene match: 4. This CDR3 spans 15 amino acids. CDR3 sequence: CATSSGTGTKNIQYF. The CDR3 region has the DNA TGTGCCACCAGCAGTGGGACAGGGACAAAAAACATTCAGTACTTC. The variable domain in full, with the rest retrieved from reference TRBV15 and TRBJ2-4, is DAMVIQNPRYQVTQFGKPVTLSCSQTLNHNVMYWYQQKSSQAPKLLFHYYDKDFNNEADTPDNFQSRRPNTSFCFLDIRSPGLGDTAMYLCATSSGTGTKNIQYFGAGTRLSVL.

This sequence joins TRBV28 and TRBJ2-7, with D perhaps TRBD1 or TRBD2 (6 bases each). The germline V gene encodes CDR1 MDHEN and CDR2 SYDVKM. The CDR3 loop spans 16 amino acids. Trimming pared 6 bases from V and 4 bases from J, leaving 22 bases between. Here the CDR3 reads CASSPAVGGGRYEQYF. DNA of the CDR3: TGTGCCAGCAGCCCAGCGGTAGGGGGAGGTCGATACGAGCAGTACTTC.

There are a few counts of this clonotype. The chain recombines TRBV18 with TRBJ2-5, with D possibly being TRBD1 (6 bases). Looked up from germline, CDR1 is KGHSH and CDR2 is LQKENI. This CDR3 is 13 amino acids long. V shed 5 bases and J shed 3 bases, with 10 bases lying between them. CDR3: CASSGTRKETQYF. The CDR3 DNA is TGTGCCAGCTCAGGGACAAGAAAAGAGACCCAGTACTTC.

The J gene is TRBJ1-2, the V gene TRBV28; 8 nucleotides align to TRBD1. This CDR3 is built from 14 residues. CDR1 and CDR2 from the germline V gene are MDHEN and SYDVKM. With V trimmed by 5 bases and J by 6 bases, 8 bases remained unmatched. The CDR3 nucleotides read TGTGCCAGCAGTCCACCGGGACAGGCTCATGGCTACACCTTC. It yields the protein CASSPPGQAHGYTF.

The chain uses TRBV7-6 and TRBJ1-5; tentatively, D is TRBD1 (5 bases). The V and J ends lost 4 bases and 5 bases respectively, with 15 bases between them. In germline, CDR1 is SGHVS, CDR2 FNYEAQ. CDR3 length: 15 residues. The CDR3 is CASSSFPGADQPQHF. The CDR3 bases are TGTGCCAGCAGCTCATTTCCCGGGGCCGATCAGCCCCAGCATTTT.

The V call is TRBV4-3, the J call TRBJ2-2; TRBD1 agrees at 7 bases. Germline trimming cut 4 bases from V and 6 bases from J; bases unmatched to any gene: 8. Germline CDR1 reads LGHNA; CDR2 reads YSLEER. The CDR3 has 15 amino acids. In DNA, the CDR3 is TGCGCCAGCAGCCCCTTGACAGGGATGGCCGGGGAGCTGTTTTTT. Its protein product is CASSPLTGMAGELFF.

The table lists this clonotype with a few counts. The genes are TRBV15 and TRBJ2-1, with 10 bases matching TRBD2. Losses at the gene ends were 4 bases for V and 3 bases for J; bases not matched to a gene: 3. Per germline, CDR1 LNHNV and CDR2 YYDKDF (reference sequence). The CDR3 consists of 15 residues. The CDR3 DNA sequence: TGTGCCACCAGCAAAAGGACTAGCGGCTACAATGAGCAGTTCTTC. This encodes CATSKRTSGYNEQFF.

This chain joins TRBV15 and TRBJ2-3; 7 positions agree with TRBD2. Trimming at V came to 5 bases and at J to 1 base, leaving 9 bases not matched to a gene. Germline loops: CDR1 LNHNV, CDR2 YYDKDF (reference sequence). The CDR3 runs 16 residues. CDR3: CATSVSGRGGTDTQYF. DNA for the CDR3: TGTGCCACCAGCGTTTCGGGCCGGGGGGGCACAGATACGCAGTATTTT.

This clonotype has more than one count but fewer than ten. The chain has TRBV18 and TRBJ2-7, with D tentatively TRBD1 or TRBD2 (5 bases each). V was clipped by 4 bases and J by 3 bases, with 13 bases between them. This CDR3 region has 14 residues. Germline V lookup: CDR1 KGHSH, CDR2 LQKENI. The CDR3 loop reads CASSLGRDVYEQYF. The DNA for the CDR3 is TGTGCCAGCTCACTGGGCAGGGACGTCTACGAGCAGTACTTC.

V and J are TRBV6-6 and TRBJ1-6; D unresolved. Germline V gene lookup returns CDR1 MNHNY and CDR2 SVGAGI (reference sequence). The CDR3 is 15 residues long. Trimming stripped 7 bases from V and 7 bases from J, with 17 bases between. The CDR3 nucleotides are TGTGCCAGCACTACCGGGTCTGGGGTCAATTCACCCCTCCACTTT. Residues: CASTTGSGVNSPLHF.

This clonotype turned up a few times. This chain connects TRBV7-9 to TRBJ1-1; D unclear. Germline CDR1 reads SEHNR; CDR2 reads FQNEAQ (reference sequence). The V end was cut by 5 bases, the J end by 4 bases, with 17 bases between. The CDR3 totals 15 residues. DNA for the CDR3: TGTGCCAGCAGCCCAGATGATGGGGTAGGCACTGAAGCTTTCTTT. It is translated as CASSPDDGVGTEAFF.

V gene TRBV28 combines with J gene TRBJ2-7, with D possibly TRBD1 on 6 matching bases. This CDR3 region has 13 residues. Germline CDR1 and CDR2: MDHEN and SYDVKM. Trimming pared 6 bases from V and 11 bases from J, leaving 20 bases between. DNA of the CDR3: TGTGCCAGCAGCACCGCGAATAAGGGGGAAAAGTACTTC. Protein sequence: CASSTANKGEKYF.

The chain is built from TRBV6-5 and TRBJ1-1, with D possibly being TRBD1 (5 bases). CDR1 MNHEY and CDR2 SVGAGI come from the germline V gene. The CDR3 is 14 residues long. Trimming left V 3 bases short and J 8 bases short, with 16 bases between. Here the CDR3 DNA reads TGTGCCAGCAGTTATCTCCCCGGGACGGGGGAAGCTTTCTTT. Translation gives CASSYLPGTGEAFF.

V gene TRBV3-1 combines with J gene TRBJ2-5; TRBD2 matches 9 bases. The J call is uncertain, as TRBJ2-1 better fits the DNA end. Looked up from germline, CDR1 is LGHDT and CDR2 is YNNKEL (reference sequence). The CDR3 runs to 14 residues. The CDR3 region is CASSPLSGSYEQFF. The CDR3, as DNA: TGTGCCAGCAGTCCCCTTAGCGGGAGCTATGAGCAGTTCTTC.

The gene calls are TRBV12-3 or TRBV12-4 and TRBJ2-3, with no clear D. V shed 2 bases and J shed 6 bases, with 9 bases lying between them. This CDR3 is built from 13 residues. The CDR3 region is CASSLPGRDTQYF. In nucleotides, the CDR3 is TGTGCCAGCAGTTTACCCGGAAGGGATACGCAGTATTTT.